The 21 T cell receptor beta chains below all came from one sample that was sequenced in a study of blood T cell repertoires in COVID-19. Clones were sequenced by immunoSEQ multiplex PCR, and TCRdb holds only the in-frame ones, with some missing. The sample consists of about 250,000 clones, about 88% of them appearing once. Sequencing was done on a sample of peripheral blood. Every receptor here comes from a woman in her thirties or forties who had recovered from COVID-19.

This chain connects TRBV28 to TRBJ1-3; 10 bases agree with TRBD1. The CDR3 runs to 16 residues. In germline, CDR1 is MDHEN, CDR2 SYDVKM. V was clipped by 4 bases and J by 3 bases; unmatched bases: 6. Here the CDR3 reads CASSSPGTGDGNTIYF. CDR3 nucleotides: TGTGCCAGCAGTTCCCCCGGGACAGGGGATGGAAACACCATATATTTT. Together with reference TRBV28 and TRBJ1-3, the CDR3 gives the full variable domain: DVKVTQSSRYLVKRTGEKVFLECVQDMDHENMFWYRQDPGLGLRLIYFSYDVKMKEKGDIPEGYSVSREKKERFSLILESASTNQTSMYLCASSSPGTGDGNTIYFGEGSWLTVV.

The V gene is TRBV19, the J gene TRBJ2-1; 7 positions agree with TRBD1. Germline V lookup: CDR1 LNHDA, CDR2 SQIVND (reference sequence). The V and J ends lost 4 bases and 9 bases, in that order; junction bases with no gene match: 12. The CDR3 extends over 15 amino acids. The CDR3 DNA follows: TGTGCCAGTAGTACTACAGGGGCTCCCTCAGTTGAGCAGTTCTTC. Amino acids: CASSTTGAPSVEQFF. The full variable domain, with the rest looked up from reference TRBV19 and TRBJ2-1, is DGGITQSPKYLFRKEGQNVTLSCEQNLNHDAMYWYRQDPGQGLRLIYYSQIVNDFQKGDIAEGYSVSREKKESFPLTVTSAQKNPTAFYLCASSTTGAPSVEQFFGPGTRLTVL.

Concerning this clone: Other DNA sequences in the same sample also yield this CDR3. This sequence joins TRBV30 and TRBJ1-1; 7 bases are shared with TRBD1. This CDR3 is built from 13 residues. The germline gives CDR1 GTSNPN, CDR2 SVGIG (reference sequence). With V trimmed by 1 base and J by 5 bases, 4 bases remained unmatched. The chain's CDR3 is CAWSGQGRTEAFF. CDR3 bases: TGTGCCTGGAGTGGACAGGGTCGGACTGAAGCTTTCTTT.

The chain is built from TRBV6-6 and TRBJ2-7; the match to TRBD1 covers 11 bases. Per the germline V gene, CDR1 is MNHNY and CDR2 is SVGAGI (reference sequence). J lost 6 bases, V lost 2 bases, and 0 bases had no gene match. There are 13 residues in the CDR3. The CDR3 sequence is CASSYGTGGEQYV. The CDR3 DNA is TGTGCCAGCAGTTACGGGACAGGGGGCGAGCAGTACGTC.

The genes are TRBV6-4 and TRBJ2-2; tentative D call: TRBD2 (7 bases). The CDR3 spans 17 residues. V lost 2 bases and J lost 3, with 16 bases in between. Germline-derived CDR1 and CDR2 are MRHNA and SNTAGT. The CDR3 DNA follows: TGTGCCAGCAGTGACAACCGAGGGGGGGGCGACACCGGGGAGCTGTTTTTT. It encodes CASSDNRGGGDTGELFF.

The chain joins TRBV6-6 to TRBJ2-2; D is unclear. From germline, CDR1 is MNHNY and CDR2 SVGAGI (reference sequence). The CDR3 loop spans 16 amino acids. Trimming removed 4 bases from V and 0 bases from J, with 12 bases in between. Here the CDR3 DNA reads TGTGCCAGCAGTTCCCCAGGCCCTTCGAACACCGGGGAGCTGTTTTTT. Translated: CASSSPGPSNTGELFF.

The DNA for the CDR3 is TGTGCCTGGAGCCCACGGGGAAATTCACCCCTCCACTTT. Protein sequence: CAWSPRGNSPLHF. This chain joins TRBV30 and TRBJ1-6, with D uncertain. The CDR3 contains 13 residues. V gave up 3 bases and J gave up 7 bases, with 10 bases separating them. The germline gives CDR1 GTSNPN, CDR2 SVGIG (reference sequence).

This chain links TRBV19 with TRBJ2-4, with D possibly being TRBD1 (6 bases). The CDR3 has 14 residues. Germline CDR1 is LNHDA and CDR2 is SQIVND (reference sequence). Between the trimmed V and J ends, which lost 5 bases and 1 base, there was a span of 9 bases. The CDR3 sequence is CASSGDIAKNIQYF. The CDR3 bases are TGTGCCAGTAGTGGGGACATTGCCAAAAACATTCAGTACTTC. Drawing the rest from reference TRBV19 and TRBJ2-4, the complete variable domain is DGGITQSPKYLFRKEGQNVTLSCEQNLNHDAMYWYRQDPGQGLRLIYYSQIVNDFQKGDIAEGYSVSREKKESFPLTVTSAQKNPTAFYLCASSGDIAKNIQYFGAGTRLSVL.

The rearrangement uses TRBV6-5 and TRBJ1-1, with unresolved D. The CDR3 length is 15 residues. V was pared by 5 bases and J by 0 bases, with 13 bases between. Germline assignment: CDR1 MNHEY and CDR2 SVGAGI. This CDR3 is CASSPSLNLNTEAFF. In DNA form, the CDR3 reads TGTGCCAGCAGTCCCTCGCTTAACTTGAACACTGAAGCTTTCTTT.

V usage is TRBV7-9 and J usage is TRBJ2-1, with 9 nucleotides matching TRBD1. The CDR3 totals 15 residues. Per the germline V gene, CDR1 is SEHNR and CDR2 is FQNEAQ (reference sequence). V was clipped by 5 bases and J by 4 bases; unmatched bases: 6. In DNA form, the CDR3 reads TGTGCCAGCAGCCGGGGACAGGGCATGTACAATGAGCAGTTCTTC. Translating gives CASSRGQGMYNEQFF.

This clone was observed a single time. The chain recombines TRBV12-3 or TRBV12-4 with TRBJ1-2, with D possibly TRBD1 on 6 matching bases. The CDR3 has 13 amino acids. Trimming removed 5 bases from V and 8 bases from J, with 15 bases in between. CDR3 sequence reads: CASSPRGARGYTF. CDR3 nucleotide sequence: TGTGCCAGCAGTCCCCGGGGGGCGCGGGGCTACACCTTC.

This clone was recorded only once. The V call is TRBV24-1, the J call TRBJ2-2; D is perhaps TRBD1 (6 bases). The length of the CDR3 is 15 residues. Germline V gene lookup returns CDR1 KGHDR and CDR2 SFDVKD. V gave up 3 bases and J gave up 5 bases, with 12 bases separating them. CDR3 DNA sequence: TGTGCCACCAGTGATATGAACAGGGTAACCGGGGAGCTGTTTTTT. It encodes CATSDMNRVTGELFF.

V gene TRBV7-9 combines with J gene TRBJ2-1, with D unclear. V lost 1 base and J 3 bases, leaving 4 bases between the germline ends. The CDR3 spans 13 residues. In germline, CDR1 is SEHNR, CDR2 FQNEAQ (reference sequence). In DNA form, the CDR3 reads TGTGCCAGCAGCTTAGGTATCTACAATGAGCAGTTCTTC. Amino acid sequence: CASSLGIYNEQFF.

The chain links TRBV27 to TRBJ2-3; TRBD2 agrees at 13 bases. The length of the CDR3 is 18 residues. After removal of 5 bases from V and 5 bases from J, the junction contained 13 bases not matched to a gene. From germline, CDR1 is MNHEY and CDR2 SMNVEV (reference sequence). The CDR3 spells CASSPIWTSGGLGDTQYF. CDR3 DNA: TGTGCCAGCAGTCCCATATGGACTAGCGGGGGTTTGGGAGATACGCAGTATTTT.

The chain is built from TRBV15 and TRBJ2-5, with D possibly matching TRBD2 (5 bases). CDR3 size: 16 residues. The V and J ends lost 0 bases and 2 bases respectively, with 13 bases between them. Germline V gene data show CDR1 as LNHNV and CDR2 as YYDKDF (reference sequence). CDR3 nucleotide sequence: TGTGCCACCAGCAGAGAATCGAAGCGGTTACAAGAGACCCAGTACTTC. Amino acid sequence: CATSRESKRLQETQYF.

The chain uses TRBV6-5 and TRBJ2-7; tentative D call: TRBD2 (5 bases). Trimming removed 5 bases from V and 9 bases from J, with 20 bases in between. CDR3 length: 14 amino acids. Germline-derived CDR1 and CDR2 are MNHEY and SVGAGI. The CDR3 bases are TGTGCCAGCAGTCAACACTCGGGAAGAGAGAGGCAGTACGTC. This translates into CASSQHSGRERQYV.

The chain has TRBV6-1 and TRBJ2-5, with TRBD1 matching over 9 bases. The CDR3 is 15 amino acids. V shed 3 bases and J 5 bases; nucleotides not matched to a gene: 7. In germline, CDR1 is MNHNS, CDR2 SASEGT. CDR3 amino acids: CASSDQTGGLETQYF. For the CDR3, the DNA is TGTGCCAGCAGTGACCAAACAGGGGGCTTGGAGACCCAGTACTTC.

A single count supports this clone. V gene TRBV6-5 combines with J gene TRBJ2-7; D remains unclear. Trimming took off 5 bases at V and 2 bases at J, with 10 bases between the two ends. The CDR3 length is 13 residues. Germline V gene data show CDR1 as MNHEY and CDR2 as SVGAGI. DNA for the CDR3: TGTGCCAGCAGTATAGAGAGGACCTACGAGCAGTACTTC. Translation gives CASSIERTYEQYF.

The rearrangement uses TRBV5-1 and TRBJ2-1; 7 positions match TRBD1. This CDR3 is 16 amino acids long. The junction had 8 bases not matched to a gene; V was cut back by 0 bases and J by 5 bases. Germline lookup yields CDR1 SGHRS and CDR2 YFSETQ. CDR3 residues: CASSLGQGRGHNEQFF. For the CDR3, the DNA is TGCGCCAGCAGCTTGGGACAGGGTAGGGGGCACAATGAGCAGTTCTTC.

The chain combines TRBV10-3 with TRBJ2-1; possibly TRBD2 for D (5 bases). The CDR3 contains 16 residues. V lost 6 bases and J 10 bases, leaving 25 bases between the germline ends. The germline V gene has CDR1 ENHRY and CDR2 SYGVKD. CDR3 sequence: CAISPQERSAVGEQFF. The CDR3 DNA reads TGTGCCATCAGCCCCCAGGAGCGGAGTGCCGTTGGGGAGCAGTTCTTC.

This clone was seen just once. This chain links TRBV12-5 with TRBJ2-7; D is perhaps TRBD1 (5 bases). Germline V lookup: CDR1 LGHNT, CDR2 FRNRAP. The V gene lost 0 bases and the J gene lost 7 bases, with 13 bases spanning the gap. CDR3 length: 14 amino acids. The CDR3 region is CASGLVKRGREQYV. The DNA of the CDR3 is TGTGCTAGTGGTTTGGTGAAAAGGGGTCGGGAGCAGTACGTC.